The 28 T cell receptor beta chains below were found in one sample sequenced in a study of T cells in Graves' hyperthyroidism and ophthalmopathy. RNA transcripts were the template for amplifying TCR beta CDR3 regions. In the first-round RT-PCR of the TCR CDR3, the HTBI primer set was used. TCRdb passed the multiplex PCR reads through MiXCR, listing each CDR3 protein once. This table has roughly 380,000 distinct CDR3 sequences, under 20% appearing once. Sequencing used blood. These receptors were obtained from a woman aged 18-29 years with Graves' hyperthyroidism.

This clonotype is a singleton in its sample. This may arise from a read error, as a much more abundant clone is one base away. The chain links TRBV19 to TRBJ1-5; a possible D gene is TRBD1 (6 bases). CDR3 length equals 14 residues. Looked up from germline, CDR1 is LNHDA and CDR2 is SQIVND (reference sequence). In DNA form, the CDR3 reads TGTGCCAGTACCTCTGGACAGATCAATCGGCCCCAGCATTTT. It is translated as CASTSGQINRPQHF.

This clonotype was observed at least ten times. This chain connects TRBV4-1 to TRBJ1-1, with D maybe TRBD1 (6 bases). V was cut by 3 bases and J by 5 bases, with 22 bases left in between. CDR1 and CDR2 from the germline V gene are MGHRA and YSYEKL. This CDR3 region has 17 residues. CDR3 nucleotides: TGCGCCAGCAGCCATATTTGGGACACCTCCTCAGGGACTGAAGCTTTCTTT. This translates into CASSHIWDTSSGTEAFF.

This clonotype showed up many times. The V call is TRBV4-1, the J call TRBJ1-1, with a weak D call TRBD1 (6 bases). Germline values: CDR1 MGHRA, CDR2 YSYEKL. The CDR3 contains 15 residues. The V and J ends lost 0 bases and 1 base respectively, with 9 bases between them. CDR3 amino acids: CASSQERGTNTEAFF. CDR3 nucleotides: TGCGCCAGCAGCCAAGAGAGGGGGACGAACACTGAAGCTTTCTTT.

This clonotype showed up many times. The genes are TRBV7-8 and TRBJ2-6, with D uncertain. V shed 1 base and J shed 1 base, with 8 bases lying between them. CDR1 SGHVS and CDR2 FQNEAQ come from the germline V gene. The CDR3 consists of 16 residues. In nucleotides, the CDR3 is TGTGCCAGCAGCTTAGAGTGGGAATCTGGGGCCAACGTCCTGACTTTC. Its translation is CASSLEWESGANVLTF.

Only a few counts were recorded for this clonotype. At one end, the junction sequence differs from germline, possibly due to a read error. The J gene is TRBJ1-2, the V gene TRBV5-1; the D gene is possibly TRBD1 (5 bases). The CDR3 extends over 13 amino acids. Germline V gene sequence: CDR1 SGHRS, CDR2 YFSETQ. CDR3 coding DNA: TGCGCCAGCAGCCCCGTTTTCGGAGGACATGCAGTCTTC. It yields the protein CASSPVFGGHAVF.

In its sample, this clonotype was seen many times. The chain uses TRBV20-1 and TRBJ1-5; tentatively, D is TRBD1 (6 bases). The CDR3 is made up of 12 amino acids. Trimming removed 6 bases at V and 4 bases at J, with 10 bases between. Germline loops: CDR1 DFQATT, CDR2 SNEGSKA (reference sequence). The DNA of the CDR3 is TGCAGTGCCATACAGGGAAATCAGCCCCAGCATTTT. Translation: CSAIQGNQPQHF.

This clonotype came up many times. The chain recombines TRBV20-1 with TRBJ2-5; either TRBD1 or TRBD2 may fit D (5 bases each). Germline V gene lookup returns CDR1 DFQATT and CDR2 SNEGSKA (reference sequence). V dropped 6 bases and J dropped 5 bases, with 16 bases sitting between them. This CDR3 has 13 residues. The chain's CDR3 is CSATRTGAETQYF. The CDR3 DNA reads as TGCAGTGCCACCAGGACCGGGGCGGAGACCCAGTACTTC.

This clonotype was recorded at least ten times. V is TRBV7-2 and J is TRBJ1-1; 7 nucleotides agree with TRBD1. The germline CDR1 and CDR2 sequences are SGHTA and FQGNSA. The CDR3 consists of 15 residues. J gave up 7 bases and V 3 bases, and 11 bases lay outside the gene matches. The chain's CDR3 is CASSFPWDSGDEAFF. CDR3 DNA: TGTGCCAGCAGCTTTCCATGGGACAGCGGAGATGAAGCTTTCTTT.

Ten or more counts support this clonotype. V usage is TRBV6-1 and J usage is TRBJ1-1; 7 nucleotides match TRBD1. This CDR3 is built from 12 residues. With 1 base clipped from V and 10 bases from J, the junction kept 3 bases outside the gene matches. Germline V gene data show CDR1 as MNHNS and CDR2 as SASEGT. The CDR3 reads CASSEGQGTAFF. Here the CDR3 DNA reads TGTGCCAGCAGTGAAGGACAGGGAACAGCTTTCTTT.

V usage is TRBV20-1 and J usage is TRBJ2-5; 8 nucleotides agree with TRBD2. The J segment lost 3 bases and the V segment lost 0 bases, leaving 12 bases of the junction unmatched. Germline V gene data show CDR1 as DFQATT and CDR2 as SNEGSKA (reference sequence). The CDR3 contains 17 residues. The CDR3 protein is CSARDPLVRGGKETQYF. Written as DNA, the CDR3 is TGCAGTGCTAGAGACCCCTTAGTTCGCGGGGGGAAAGAGACCCAGTACTTC.

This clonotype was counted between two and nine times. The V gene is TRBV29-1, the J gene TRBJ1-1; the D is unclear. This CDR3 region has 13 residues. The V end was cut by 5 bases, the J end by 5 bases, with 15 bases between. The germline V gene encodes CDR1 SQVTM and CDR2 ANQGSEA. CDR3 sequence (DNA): TGCAGCGTTTTAATGGTCTCGGTAACTGAAGCTTTCTTT. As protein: CSVLMVSVTEAFF.

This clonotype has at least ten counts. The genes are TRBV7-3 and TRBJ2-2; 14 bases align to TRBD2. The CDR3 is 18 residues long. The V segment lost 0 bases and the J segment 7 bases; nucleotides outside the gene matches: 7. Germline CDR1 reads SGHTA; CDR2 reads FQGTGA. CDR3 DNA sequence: TGTGCCAGCAGCTTAACGGGACTAGCGGGGGCCCGCGGCGGGGAGCTGTTTTTT. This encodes CASSLTGLAGARGGELFF.

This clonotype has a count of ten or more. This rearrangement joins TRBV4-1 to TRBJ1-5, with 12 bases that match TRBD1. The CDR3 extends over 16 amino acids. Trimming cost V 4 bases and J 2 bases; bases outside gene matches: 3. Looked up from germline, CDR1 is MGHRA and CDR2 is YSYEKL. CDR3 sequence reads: CASSRGTGGGNQPQHF. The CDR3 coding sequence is TGCGCCAGCAGCCGCGGGACAGGGGGCGGCAATCAGCCCCAGCATTTT.

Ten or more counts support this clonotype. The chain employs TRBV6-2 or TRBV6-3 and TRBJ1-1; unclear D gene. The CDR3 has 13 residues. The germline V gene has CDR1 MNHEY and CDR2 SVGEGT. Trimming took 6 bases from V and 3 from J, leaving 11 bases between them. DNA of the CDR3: TGTGCCAGCAGACCGACCGCGTACACTGAAGCTTTCTTT. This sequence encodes CASRPTAYTEAFF.

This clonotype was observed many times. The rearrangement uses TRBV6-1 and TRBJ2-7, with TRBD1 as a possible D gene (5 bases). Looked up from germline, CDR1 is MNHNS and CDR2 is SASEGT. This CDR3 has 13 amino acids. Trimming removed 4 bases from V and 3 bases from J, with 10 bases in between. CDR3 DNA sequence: TGTGCCAGCAGTGCCAACCAGGGCTACGAGCAGTACTTC. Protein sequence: CASSANQGYEQYF.

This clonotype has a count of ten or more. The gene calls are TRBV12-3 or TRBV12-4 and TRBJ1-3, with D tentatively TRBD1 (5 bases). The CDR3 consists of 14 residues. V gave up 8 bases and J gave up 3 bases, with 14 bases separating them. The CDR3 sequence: CASSPRGGGNTIYF. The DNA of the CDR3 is TGTGCCAGCTCCCCGCGGGGGGGTGGAAACACCATATATTTT.

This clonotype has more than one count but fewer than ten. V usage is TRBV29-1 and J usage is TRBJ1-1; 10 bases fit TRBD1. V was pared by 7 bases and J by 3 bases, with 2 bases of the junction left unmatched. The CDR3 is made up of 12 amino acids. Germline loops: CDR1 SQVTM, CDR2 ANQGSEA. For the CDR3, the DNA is TGCAGCGGGGGGACAGGGGACACTGAAGCTTTCTTT. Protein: CSGGTGDTEAFF.

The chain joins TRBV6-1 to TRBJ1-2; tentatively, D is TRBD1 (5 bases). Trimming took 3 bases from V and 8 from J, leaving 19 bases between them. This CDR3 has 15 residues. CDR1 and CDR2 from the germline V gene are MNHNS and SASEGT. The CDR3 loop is CASSEFHRRTQGYTF. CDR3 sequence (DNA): TGTGCCAGCAGTGAGTTCCACCGTCGGACACAGGGCTACACCTTC.

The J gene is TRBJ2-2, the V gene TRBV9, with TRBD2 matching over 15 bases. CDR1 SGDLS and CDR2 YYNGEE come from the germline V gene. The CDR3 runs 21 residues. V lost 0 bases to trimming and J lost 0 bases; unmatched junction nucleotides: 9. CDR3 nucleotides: TGTGCCAGCAGCGTAGGGTTTGGGACTAGCGGGGGGAGAACGAACACCGGGGAGCTGTTTTTT. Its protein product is CASSVGFGTSGGRTNTGELFF.

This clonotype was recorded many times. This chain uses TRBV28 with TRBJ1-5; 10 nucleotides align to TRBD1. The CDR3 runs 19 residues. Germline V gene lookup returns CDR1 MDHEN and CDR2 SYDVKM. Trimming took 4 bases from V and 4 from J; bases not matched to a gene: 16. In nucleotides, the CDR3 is TGTGCCAGCAGTTCAACTATACGGTGGGGACAGGGGCCAAATCAGCCCCAGCATTTT. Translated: CASSSTIRWGQGPNQPQHF.

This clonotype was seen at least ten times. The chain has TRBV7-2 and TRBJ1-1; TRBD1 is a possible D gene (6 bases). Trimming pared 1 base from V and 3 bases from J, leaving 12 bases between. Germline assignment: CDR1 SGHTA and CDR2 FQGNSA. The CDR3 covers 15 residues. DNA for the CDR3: TGTGCCAGCAGCTTAGTCACAGGGCGGGACACTGAAGCTTTCTTT. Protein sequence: CASSLVTGRDTEAFF.

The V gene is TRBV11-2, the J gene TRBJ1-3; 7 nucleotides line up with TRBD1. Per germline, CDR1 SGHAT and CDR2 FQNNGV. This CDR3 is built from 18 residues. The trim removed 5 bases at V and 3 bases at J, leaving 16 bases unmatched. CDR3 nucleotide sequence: TGTGCCAGCAGCATCAGAGGGGGAACGGCAGGGGGTGGAAACACCATATATTTT. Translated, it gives CASSIRGGTAGGGNTIYF.

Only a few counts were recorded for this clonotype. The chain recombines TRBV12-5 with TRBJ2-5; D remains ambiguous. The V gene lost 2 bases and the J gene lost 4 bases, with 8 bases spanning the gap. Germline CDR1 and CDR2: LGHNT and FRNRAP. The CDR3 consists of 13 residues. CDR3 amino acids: CASGLLVSETQYF. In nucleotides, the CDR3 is TGTGCTAGTGGTTTGCTGGTGTCAGAGACCCAGTACTTC.

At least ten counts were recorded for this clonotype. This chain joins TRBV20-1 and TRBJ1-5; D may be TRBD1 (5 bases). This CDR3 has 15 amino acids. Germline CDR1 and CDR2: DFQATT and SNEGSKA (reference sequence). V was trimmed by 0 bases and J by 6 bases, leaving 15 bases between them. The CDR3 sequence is CSARDLRGAGQPQHF. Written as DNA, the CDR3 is TGCAGTGCTAGAGATCTGCGGGGCGCTGGTCAGCCCCAGCATTTT.

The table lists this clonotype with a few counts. The CDR3 reads CASSSHYKGGRNQPQHF. For the CDR3, the DNA is TGTGCCAGCAGTTCCCACTATAAAGGGGGGCGCAATCAGCCCCAGCATTTT. The chain employs TRBV6-5 and TRBJ1-5, with D perhaps matching TRBD1 (6 bases). V lost 4 bases and J 2 bases, leaving 18 bases between the germline ends. This CDR3 spans 17 amino acids. In germline, CDR1 is MNHEY, CDR2 SVGAGI.

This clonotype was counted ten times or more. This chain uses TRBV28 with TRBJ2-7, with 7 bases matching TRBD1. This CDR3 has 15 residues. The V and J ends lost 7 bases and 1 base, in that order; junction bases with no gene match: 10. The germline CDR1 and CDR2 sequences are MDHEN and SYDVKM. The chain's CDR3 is CASISPGQFSYEQYF. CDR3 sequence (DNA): TGTGCCAGCATCTCCCCGGGACAGTTTTCCTACGAGCAGTACTTC.

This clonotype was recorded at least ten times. The CDR3 nucleotides read TGTGCCAGCAGCACGTGGGAAGAGGGTAGGGATGGCTACACCTTC. Encoded protein: CASSTWEEGRDGYTF. The chain is built from TRBV12-3 or TRBV12-4 and TRBJ1-2; D gene uncertain. V was pared by 6 bases and J by 6 bases, with 20 bases between. There are 15 residues in the CDR3.

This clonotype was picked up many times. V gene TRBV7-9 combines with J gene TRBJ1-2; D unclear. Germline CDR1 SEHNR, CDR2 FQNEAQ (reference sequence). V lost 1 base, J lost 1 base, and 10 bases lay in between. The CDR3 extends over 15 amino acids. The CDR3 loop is CASSLGRGYNYGYTF. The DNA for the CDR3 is TGTGCCAGCAGCTTAGGACGGGGATATAACTATGGCTACACCTTC.